These 31 T cell receptor beta chains were sequenced from one sample in a study of shared clonotypes between healthy human individuals. Generated by immunoSEQ multiplex PCR, the TCRdb table keeps only in-frame clones and is missing some. The data show around 440,000 clones, with approximately 71% seen just once and 12% held by the top ten. Sequencing input: PBMCs. The receptors were sampled from a woman between 40 and 55 years old in good health. Some clones in this sample may be carry-over from other donors' samples.

The rearrangement links TRBV19 to TRBJ2-7, with D hard to call. Germline CDR1 and CDR2: LNHDA and SQIVND (reference sequence). V shed 4 bases and J shed 3 bases, with 10 bases lying between them. CDR3 length equals 13 residues. CDR3 in amino acids: CASSTTANYEQYF. The DNA of the CDR3 is TGTGCCAGTAGTACGACTGCCAACTACGAGCAGTACTTC.

The chain recombines TRBV19 with TRBJ2-5, with 12 bases lining up with TRBD1. The V gene's germline CDR1 is LNHDA and CDR2 SQIVND (reference sequence). CDR3 size: 16 residues. V lost 6 bases and J lost 2; bases outside the gene matches: 7. Here the CDR3 DNA reads TGTGCCAGTAGCCGGGACAGGGGGCAACGACAAGAGACCCAGTACTTC. It translates to CASSRDRGQRQETQYF.

For this clone: A read error is likely here: a far larger clone is one base away. Other DNA variants within this sample encode the same CDR3. The genes are TRBV28 and TRBJ1-2; 7 bases agree with TRBD1. Germline CDR1 reads MDHEN; CDR2 reads SYDVKM. The CDR3 contains 16 residues. The J segment lost 4 bases and the V segment lost 6 bases, leaving 14 bases of the junction unmatched. CDR3 bases: TGTGCCAGCAGGCTGAGTTTACAGGGGTTCGGCTATGGCTACACCTTC. Its protein product is CASRLSLQGFGYGYTF.

This clone appeared many times. This rearrangement joins TRBV7-2 to TRBJ2-7; 8 bases are a match to TRBD2. J gave up 7 bases and V 1 base, and 15 bases lay outside the gene matches. Germline V gene data show CDR1 as SGHTA and CDR2 as FQGNSA. The CDR3 contains 17 residues. The CDR3 sequence: CASSLVATGGGQGEQYF. The CDR3, as DNA: TGTGCCAGCAGCTTAGTGGCTACGGGCGGGGGGCAAGGGGAGCAGTACTTC.

The chain carries TRBV5-1 and TRBJ1-1; D remains unclear. The CDR3 runs to 14 residues. The germline V and J ends were trimmed by 4 bases and 0 bases, with 10 bases remaining between them. Germline-derived CDR1 and CDR2 are SGHRS and YFSETQ. CDR3 nucleotide sequence: TGCGCCAGCAGCCCCTTTGACCTGAACACTGAAGCTTTCTTT. Translating it yields CASSPFDLNTEAFF.

This rearrangement joins TRBV5-4 to TRBJ2-7; 8 bases match TRBD1. The CDR3 loop spans 15 amino acids. V dropped 4 bases and J dropped 2; count of bases not matched to a gene: 8. Germline values: CDR1 SGHNT, CDR2 YYREEE (reference sequence). The CDR3 sequence: CASSPQTGVAYEQYF. The DNA for the CDR3 is TGTGCCAGCAGCCCGCAGACAGGGGTGGCCTACGAGCAGTACTTC. The entire variable domain, with the rest obtained from reference TRBV5-4 and TRBJ2-7, is as follows: ETGVTQSPTHLIKTRGQQVTLRCSSQSGHNTVSWYQQALGQGPQFIFQYYREEENGRGNFPPRFSGLQFPNYSSELNVNALELDDSALYLCASSPQTGVAYEQYFGPGTRLTVT.

This clone was seen just once. The V gene is TRBV7-9, the J gene TRBJ1-5; D unclear. The V gene lost 6 bases and the J gene lost 0 bases, with 12 bases spanning the gap. There are 15 residues in the CDR3. Germline V CDR1 and CDR2: SEHNR, FQNEAQ (reference sequence). CDR3 bases: TGTGCCAGCAGACGGCGCGGGAATAGCAATCAGCCCCAGCATTTT. Protein product: CASRRRGNSNQPQHF. Using reference TRBV7-9 and TRBJ1-5 for the parts outside the CDR3, the full variable domain is DTGVSQNPRHKITKRGQNVTFRCDPISEHNRLYWYRQTLGQGPEFLTYFQNEAQLEKSRLLSDRFSAERPKGSFSTLEIQRTEQGDSAMYLCASRRRGNSNQPQHFGDGTRLSIL.

In its sample, this clone was seen a few times. The chain carries TRBV5-8 and TRBJ1-1; TRBD1 matches 7 bases. The V gene's germline CDR1 is SGHTS and CDR2 YDEGEE. The V segment lost 0 bases and the J segment 2 bases; nucleotides outside the gene matches: 7. The CDR3 is made up of 16 amino acids. CDR3 bases: TGTGCCAGCAGCTTGGCCGGGGGACAGAGTAACACTGAAGCTTTCTTT. Amino acid sequence: CASSLAGGQSNTEAFF. Based on the CDR3 plus reference TRBV5-8 and TRBJ1-1, the full variable domain is EAGVTQSPTHLIKTRGQQATLRCSPISGHTSVYWYQQALGLGLQFLLWYDEGEERNRGNFPPRFSGRQFPNYSSELNVNALELEDSALYLCASSLAGGQSNTEAFFGQGTRLTVV.

The chain combines TRBV5-1 with TRBJ2-7, with D perhaps TRBD2 (6 bases). The V gene lost 0 bases and the J gene lost 1 base, with 11 bases spanning the gap. Looked up from germline, CDR1 is SGHRS and CDR2 is YFSETQ. This CDR3 is 15 amino acids long. CDR3 in amino acids: CASSLAFGGSYEQYF. DNA of the CDR3: TGCGCCAGCAGCTTGGCTTTCGGGGGATCCTACGAGCAGTACTTC.

The CDR3 reads CASSSQGPDYGEQYF. The CDR3 DNA is TGTGCCAGCAGCTCCCAGGGGCCAGACTATGGCGAGCAGTACTTC. The rearrangement links TRBV7-9 to TRBJ2-7; weak D call: TRBD1 (6 bases). V dropped 4 bases and J dropped 6 bases, with 19 bases sitting between them. The CDR3 length is 15 residues. The V gene's germline CDR1 is SEHNR and CDR2 FQNEAQ (reference sequence).

This clone was detected many times. The chain links TRBV19 to TRBJ1-5; possibly TRBD1 for D (5 bases). The germline V gene has CDR1 LNHDA and CDR2 SQIVND (reference sequence). The CDR3 is made up of 13 amino acids. Trimming cost V 7 bases and J 9 bases, with 16 bases left between them. The CDR3 sequence: CASNLGSGGPQHF. The CDR3, as DNA: TGTGCCAGTAATTTGGGGAGTGGGGGGCCCCAGCATTTT.

The chain is built from TRBV11-3 and TRBJ2-1; 14 nucleotides match TRBD2. Trimming at V came to 4 bases and at J to 3 bases, leaving 8 bases not matched to a gene. The CDR3 totals 18 residues. Germline V gene lookup returns CDR1 SGHNT and CDR2 YENEEA. CDR3 residues: CASSSLRGTSGSYNEQFF. For the CDR3, the DNA is TGTGCCAGCAGCTCCCTACGAGGGACTAGCGGGAGCTACAATGAGCAGTTCTTC. The entire variable domain, with the rest obtained from reference TRBV11-3 and TRBJ2-1, is as follows: EAGVVQSPRYKIIEKKQPVAFWCNPISGHNTLYWYLQNLGQGPELLIRYENEEAVDDSQLPKDRFSAERLKGVDSTLKIQPAELGDSAVYLCASSSLRGTSGSYNEQFFGPGTRLTVL.

This clone was observed many times. The gene calls are TRBV7-3 and TRBJ2-2; no firm D call. Germline CDR1 is SGHTA and CDR2 is FQGTGA. The V and J ends lost 4 bases and 5 bases respectively, with 11 bases between them. The CDR3 extends over 14 amino acids. CDR3 DNA sequence: TGTGCCAGCAGCTCCGGGCTGGGGACCGGGGAGCTGTTTTTT. Amino acid sequence: CASSSGLGTGELFF.

V is TRBV4-1 and J is TRBJ2-1; the match to TRBD2 covers 13 bases. The CDR3 contains 16 residues. Per germline, CDR1 MGHRA and CDR2 YSYEKL. Trimming took 3 bases from V and 9 from J; bases not matched to a gene: 8. CDR3 DNA: TGCGCCAGCAGCCAGCCGGGACTAGCGGGACTACTTGAGCAGTTCTTC. It translates to CASSQPGLAGLLEQFF.

A remark on this clone: Other DNA sequences in the sample encode the same CDR3. For the CDR3, the DNA is TGTGCCAGCAGCTCCCGACAGGGTTCGGAGACCCAGTACTTC. Amino acid sequence: CASSSRQGSETQYF. The chain couples TRBV7-2 to TRBJ2-5; 7 bases are shared with TRBD1. The V gene's germline CDR1 is SGHTA and CDR2 FQGNSA. With 4 bases clipped from V and 5 bases from J, the junction kept 7 bases outside the gene matches. This CDR3 spans 14 amino acids.

At least ten counts were recorded for this clone. V usage is TRBV11-2 and J usage is TRBJ2-1; 8 nucleotides agree with TRBD2. V was pared by 5 bases and J by 8 bases, with 8 bases of the junction left unmatched. The length of the CDR3 is 14 residues. Germline CDR1 and CDR2: SGHAT and FQNNGV. The CDR3 protein is CASSEGLAIDEQFF. The CDR3 nucleotides are TGTGCCAGCAGCGAAGGACTAGCTATTGATGAGCAGTTCTTC. The variable domain in full, completed from reference TRBV11-2 and TRBJ2-1, reads EAGVAQSPRYKIIEKRQSVAFWCNPISGHATLYWYQQILGQGPKLLIQFQNNGVVDDSQLPKDRFSAERLKGVDSTLKIQPAKLEDSAVYLCASSEGLAIDEQFFGPGTRLTVL.

The chain links TRBV5-8 to TRBJ2-2, with 9 bases matching TRBD2. The CDR3 length is 15 residues. The germline gives CDR1 SGHTS, CDR2 YDEGEE. V shed 3 bases, J shed 6 bases, and the junction held 6 bases outside the gene matches. The CDR3 coding sequence is TGTGCCAGCAGCTGGCGGGAGGGCCTAGCCGGGGAGCTGTTTTTT. Residues: CASSWREGLAGELFF.

This sequence joins TRBV30 and TRBJ1-4, with TRBD1 as a possible D gene (5 bases). The CDR3 contains 14 residues. The V gene's germline CDR1 is GTSNPN and CDR2 SVGIG (reference sequence). V lost 3 bases to trimming and J lost 0 bases, with 8 bases between them. The CDR3 coding sequence is TGTGCCTGGAGCGTGACAGCAACTAATGAAAAACTGTTTTTT. Translating gives CAWSVTATNEKLFF.

The V call is TRBV11-3, the J call TRBJ2-3; 7 bases are a match to TRBD1. The CDR3 runs to 14 residues. Germline CDR1 is SGHNT and CDR2 is YENEEA. The junction had 2 bases not matched to a gene; V was cut back by 5 bases and J by 0 bases. CDR3 in amino acids: CASSPGQSTDTQYF. The DNA for the CDR3 is TGTGCCAGCAGCCCGGGACAGAGCACAGATACGCAGTATTTT. Filled out from reference TRBV11-3 and TRBJ2-3, the complete variable domain reads EAGVVQSPRYKIIEKKQPVAFWCNPISGHNTLYWYLQNLGQGPELLIRYENEEAVDDSQLPKDRFSAERLKGVDSTLKIQPAELGDSAVYLCASSPGQSTDTQYFGPGTRLTVL.

The CDR3 region is CASSGLQGSDEQYF. DNA for the CDR3: TGTGCCAGCAGCGGACTACAGGGATCGGACGAGCAGTACTTC. The V call is TRBV9, the J call TRBJ2-7; D possibly corresponds to TRBD1 (6 bases). The germline CDR1 and CDR2 sequences are SGDLS and YYNGEE. The CDR3 is made up of 14 amino acids. The germline V and J ends were trimmed by 3 bases and 5 bases, with 15 bases remaining between them.

A word on this clone: It may be a read error: a sequence one base away is much more abundant. The chain combines TRBV7-3 with TRBJ1-1, with D maybe TRBD1 (5 bases). The V gene lost 0 bases and the J gene lost 1 base, with 9 bases spanning the gap. This CDR3 region has 15 residues. Germline V lookup: CDR1 SGHTA, CDR2 FQGTGA. Here the CDR3 reads CASSLTAGRNTEAFF. DNA for the CDR3: TGTGCCAGCAGCTTAACGGCAGGGAGGAACACTGAAGCTTTCTTT.

This clone was detected only once. The chain has TRBV18 and TRBJ2-5; D is unclear. CDR1 is KGHSH, CDR2 LQKENI, per germline. The V end was cut by 3 bases, the J end by 2 bases, with 7 bases between. The CDR3 extends over 13 amino acids. The CDR3 sequence is CASSPEFQETQYF. The CDR3 DNA reads as TGTGCCAGCTCACCCGAGTTTCAAGAGACCCAGTACTTC. The variable domain in full, completed from reference TRBV18 and TRBJ2-5, reads NAGVMQNPRHLVRRRGQEARLRCSPMKGHSHVYWYRQLPEEGLKFMVYLQKENIIDESGMPKERFSAEFPKEGPSILRIQQVVRGDSAAYFCASSPEFQETQYFGPGTRLLVL.

The rearrangement uses TRBV4-1 and TRBJ2-7; 11 bases agree with TRBD1. V was clipped by 1 base and J by 2 bases; unmatched bases: 7. The V gene's germline CDR1 is MGHRA and CDR2 YSYEKL. This CDR3 has 17 residues. This chain's CDR3 is CASSQGTGGGGAYEQYF. The CDR3 DNA sequence: TGCGCCAGCAGCCAAGGGACAGGGGGCGGCGGCGCCTACGAGCAGTACTTC.

This clone was picked up many times. The chain recombines TRBV7-7 with TRBJ1-1, with 11 nucleotides matching TRBD1. The CDR3 length is 15 residues. The V gene's germline CDR1 is SSHAT and CDR2 FNYEAQ (reference sequence). Germline trimming cut 5 bases from V and 6 bases from J; bases unmatched to any gene: 8. The CDR3 DNA is TGTGCCAGCAGCCGAATCGGACAGGGGGCCTCTGAAGCTTTCTTT. Its translation is CASSRIGQGASEAFF.

V gene TRBV27 combines with J gene TRBJ2-3; 12 bases are shared with TRBD2. Trimming removed 4 bases from V and 3 bases from J; junction bases left unmatched: 2. The CDR3 contains 15 residues. CDR1 is MNHEY and CDR2 is SMNVEV in the germline V gene (reference sequence). For the CDR3, the DNA is TGTGCCAGCAGTTCTGGACTAGCGGGGACAGATACGCAGTATTTT. The encoded protein is CASSSGLAGTDTQYF.

This clone was picked up one time. The rearrangement uses TRBV2 and TRBJ2-3; possibly TRBD1 for D (5 bases). This CDR3 is built from 15 residues. V lost 1 base, J lost 1 base, and 9 bases lay in between. Germline CDR1 is SNHLY and CDR2 is FYNNEI. CDR3 protein: CASSEGQQGTDTQYF. The CDR3 region has the DNA TGTGCCAGCAGTGAAGGACAGCAAGGCACAGATACGCAGTATTTT.

This chain joins TRBV4-1 and TRBJ2-1, with TRBD2 matching 7 bases. Trimming removed 3 bases from V and 5 bases from J; junction bases left unmatched: 7. This CDR3 has 15 residues. Germline V gene sequence: CDR1 MGHRA, CDR2 YSYEKL. The CDR3, as DNA: TGCGCCAGCAGCCAGGGCCCTAGCGGCAACAATGAGCAGTTCTTC. Its protein is CASSQGPSGNNEQFF.

Remarks on this clone: This probably arose from a read error, given a far larger clone one base away. The rearrangement joins TRBV30 to TRBJ1-5; 10 bases fit TRBD1. The length of the CDR3 is 15 residues. Germline V gene sequence: CDR1 GTSNPN, CDR2 SVGIG (reference sequence). DNA of the CDR3: TGTGCCTGGGCCGGGACAGGGGTGCGCAATCGGCCCCAGCATTTT. Translation gives CAWAGTGVRNRPQHF.

The genes are TRBV19 and TRBJ2-7; 7 bases agree with TRBD2. V was pared by 5 bases and J by 0 bases, with 19 bases of the junction left unmatched. CDR3 length equals 19 residues. From germline, CDR1 is LNHDA and CDR2 SQIVND (reference sequence). DNA for the CDR3: TGTGCCAGTAGTTGGGGCGGTATACGGGAGGCCTCCAGCTCCTACGAGCAGTACTTC. Translated: CASSWGGIREASSSYEQYF.

The J gene is TRBJ2-5, the V gene TRBV2, with TRBD1 identical over 10 bases. The J call could be wrong; TRBJ2-7 is a better fit for the DNA end. Germline V CDR1 and CDR2: SNHLY, FYNNEI. The CDR3 has 15 amino acids. Written as DNA, the CDR3 is TGTGCCAGCAGTGAAGCCAGGACAGGGGGACACGAGCAGTACTTC. It yields the protein CASSEARTGGHEQYF.

This clone was recorded once. The genes are TRBV23-1 and TRBJ1-2, with D possibly being TRBD1 (6 bases). TRBV23-1 is an ORF for which the function is uncertain. V was clipped by 3 bases and J by 4 bases, with 12 bases between them. CDR3 size: 14 residues. Here the CDR3 reads CASSQSGHLYGYTF. CDR3 nucleotides: TGCGCCAGCAGTCAGTCGGGACACCTCTATGGCTACACCTTC.